A single sample is the source of the 28 T cell receptor beta chains below, sequenced in a study of cytomegalovirus exposure and HLA in healthy donors. The PCR employed 60 Vbeta primers together with 13 Jbeta primers. TCRdb's table, derived via immunoSEQ multiplex PCR, lists solely in-frame clones and lacks some. The profile covers 100,000 or so clones, with 75% to 85% appearing a single time and roughly 2.1% taken by the ten largest. Sample: PBMCs. These receptor sequences come from a man aged 25-45 years in good health and CMV-seronegative.

The J gene is TRBJ2-6, the V gene TRBV9; TRBD1 matches at 7 bases. CDR3 length: 18 residues. Germline V gives CDR1 SGDLS, CDR2 YYNGEE. V lost 4 bases to trimming and J lost 0 bases; unmatched junction nucleotides: 10. CDR3 bases: TGTGCCAGCAGCCCCGGGACAGTTAAAAACTCTGGGGCCAACGTCCTGACTTTC. It translates to CASSPGTVKNSGANVLTF.

The V and J genes are TRBV6-6 and TRBJ2-3, with D tentatively TRBD2 (5 bases). This CDR3 comprises 15 residues. Trimming shortened V by 1 base and J by 2 bases, and 10 bases separated the two germline ends. CDR1 is MNHNY and CDR2 is SVGAGI in the germline V gene (reference sequence). CDR3 DNA: TGTGCCAGCAGTTACTGGCTGGGAGACACAGATACGCAGTATTTT. Translating gives CASSYWLGDTDTQYF.

The chain couples TRBV4-1 to TRBJ1-1; D might be TRBD1 (5 bases). The CDR3 is 16 residues long. Trimming pared 2 bases from V and 0 bases from J, leaving 13 bases between. The V gene's germline CDR1 is MGHRA and CDR2 YSYEKL. The CDR3 DNA reads as TGCGCCAGCAGCCAAACTCCGACAGTGATGAACACTGAAGCTTTCTTT. This codes for CASSQTPTVMNTEAFF.

The rearrangement joins TRBV7-2 to TRBJ2-7; D is possibly TRBD1 (6 bases). V was trimmed by 1 base and J by 1 base, leaving 11 bases between them. The CDR3 contains 15 residues. Germline V gene lookup returns CDR1 SGHTA and CDR2 FQGNSA. This CDR3 is CASSLVRTVSYEQYF. The CDR3 DNA follows: TGTGCCAGCAGCTTAGTGAGGACAGTATCCTACGAGCAGTACTTC.

This sequence joins TRBV5-5 and TRBJ2-7, with 7 positions matching TRBD1. The CDR3 has 17 amino acids. Germline values: CDR1 SGHKS, CDR2 YYEKEE (reference sequence). V shed 3 bases and J 2 bases; nucleotides not matched to a gene: 14. The CDR3 spells CASSSTSGTARPYEQYF. The CDR3 nucleotides are TGTGCCAGCAGCTCTACCTCGGGGACAGCAAGACCCTACGAGCAGTACTTC.

The V call is TRBV27, the J call TRBJ2-7; 15 positions match TRBD2. Germline-derived CDR1 and CDR2 are MNHEY and SMNVEV (reference sequence). The CDR3 is made up of 18 amino acids. The J segment lost 2 bases and the V segment lost 4 bases, leaving 9 bases of the junction unmatched. The CDR3 DNA sequence: TGTGCCAGCAGTTCCCGGACTAGCGGGAGGGCCGACCCCTACGAGCAGTACTTC. Protein: CASSSRTSGRADPYEQYF.

This clone was observed a single time. The rearrangement uses TRBV11-2 and TRBJ1-2; the D gene is possibly TRBD1 (5 bases). CDR3 length: 13 amino acids. The V end was cut by 5 bases, the J end by 5 bases, with 12 bases between. The V gene's germline CDR1 is SGHAT and CDR2 FQNNGV. CDR3 nucleotide sequence: TGTGCCAGCAGCGAGGCCGGGGGGTATGGCTACACCTTC. Translating gives CASSEAGGYGYTF.

The J gene is TRBJ1-1, the V gene TRBV11-2, with D tentatively TRBD1 (5 bases). Germline CDR1 and CDR2: SGHAT and FQNNGV. The V end lost 0 bases, the J end lost 5 bases, and 10 bases lay between the germline ends. The CDR3 covers 14 residues. CDR3 coding DNA: TGTGCCAGCAGCTTAGAGGCAGGGCGAACTGAAGCTTTCTTT. Translation: CASSLEAGRTEAFF.

The chain recombines TRBV30 with TRBJ2-7; no clear D. The CDR3 consists of 14 residues. Germline CDR1 GTSNPN, CDR2 SVGIG (reference sequence). V was trimmed by 3 bases and J by 6 bases, leaving 18 bases between them. The CDR3 loop is CAWSPGPSNGEQYF. In DNA, the CDR3 is TGTGCCTGGAGCCCCGGTCCCTCAAACGGCGAGCAGTACTTC.

The rearrangement uses TRBV5-1 and TRBJ2-3; 14 positions match TRBD2. The junction had 5 bases not matched to a gene; V was cut back by 2 bases and J by 0 bases. The CDR3 is 18 residues long. The V gene's germline CDR1 is SGHRS and CDR2 YFSETQ. CDR3 bases: TGCGCCAGCAGCTTCACCGGGACTAGCGGGGGTAGCACAGATACGCAGTATTTT. As protein: CASSFTGTSGGSTDTQYF.

The chain is built from TRBV2 and TRBJ2-3, with TRBD2 matching 12 bases. Germline V gene sequence: CDR1 SNHLY, CDR2 FYNNEI. J was trimmed by 7 bases and V by 5 bases; bases with no gene match: 7. The CDR3 is 15 residues long. CDR3 bases: TGTGCCAGCAGTCAGCTAGCGGGAGGGCCCCATACGCAGTATTTT. The encoded protein is CASSQLAGGPHTQYF.

This clone was observed a single time. This chain joins TRBV7-8 and TRBJ1-2; 7 bases line up with TRBD1. This CDR3 contains 14 residues. Germline CDR1 is SGHVS and CDR2 is FQNEAQ. V lost 5 bases, J lost 8 bases, and 11 bases stayed unmatched. As DNA, the CDR3 is TGTGCCAGCAGCCAAAGCGACAGGGCGGGAGGCTACACCTTC. Its translation is CASSQSDRAGGYTF. The full variable domain, with the rest looked up from reference TRBV7-8 and TRBJ1-2, is GAGVSQSPRYKVAKRGQDVALRCDPISGHVSLFWYQQALGQGPEFLTYFQNEAQLDKSGLPSDRFFAERPEGSVSTLKIQRTQQEDSAVYLCASSQSDRAGGYTFGSGTRLTVV.

V gene TRBV18 combines with J gene TRBJ2-7; D may be TRBD2 (5 bases). Germline-derived CDR1 and CDR2 are KGHSH and LQKENI. Trimming left V 6 bases short and J 1 base short, with 16 bases between. CDR3 size: 15 residues. The CDR3, as DNA: TGTGCCAGCTCCTCCCCCGGGGTGGGGTCCTACGAGCAGTACTTC. It translates to CASSSPGVGSYEQYF.

The V gene is TRBV19, the J gene TRBJ1-2; 7 bases align to TRBD1. The germline gives CDR1 LNHDA, CDR2 SQIVND (reference sequence). The J segment lost 0 bases and the V segment lost 10 bases, leaving 11 bases of the junction unmatched. This CDR3 has 15 residues. CDR3 sequence: CATVDQGVSNYGYTF. The CDR3 DNA sequence: TGTGCCACAGTCGACCAGGGGGTATCTAACTATGGCTACACCTTC.

Comments on this clone: Other DNA sequences within the sample encode an identical CDR3. V is TRBV29-1 and J is TRBJ1-1; 9 nucleotides match TRBD1. With V trimmed by 6 bases and J by 2 bases, 4 bases remained unmatched. Germline V gene lookup returns CDR1 SQVTM and CDR2 ANQGSEA. This CDR3 is built from 13 residues. CDR3 sequence (DNA): TGCAGCGTGGGACAGGGTGTAAACACTGAAGCTTTCTTT. Protein product: CSVGQGVNTEAFF.

V and J are TRBV5-1 and TRBJ2-2; tentative D call: TRBD2 (6 bases). V was pared by 0 bases and J by 6 bases, with 12 bases between. The CDR3 is 15 residues long. Germline CDR1 and CDR2: SGHRS and YFSETQ. DNA of the CDR3: TGCGCCAGCAGCTTGGAGGAGAGCGGGTCCGGGGAGCTGTTTTTT. Translated, it gives CASSLEESGSGELFF.

This chain connects TRBV7-2 to TRBJ2-5; TRBD2 agrees at 9 bases. This CDR3 has 15 amino acids. Trimming took 7 bases from V and 4 from J; bases not matched to a gene: 10. Germline values: CDR1 SGHTA, CDR2 FQGNSA. For the CDR3, the DNA is TGTGCCAGCACTCCAAGGCGGGGGGGAGGAGAGACCCAGTACTTC. As protein: CASTPRRGGGETQYF. The full variable domain, rest sourced from reference TRBV7-2 and TRBJ2-5, is GAGVSQSPSNKVTEKGKDVELRCDPISGHTALYWYRQSLGQGLEFLIYFQGNSAPDKSGLPSDRFSAERTGGSVSTLTIQRTQQEDSAVYLCASTPRRGGGETQYFGPGTRLLVL.

The CDR3: CASSLMGGPAGELFF. The CDR3 bases are TGTGCCAGCAGCTTGATGGGAGGTCCGGCCGGGGAGCTGTTTTTT. This rearrangement joins TRBV5-8 to TRBJ2-2; maybe TRBD2 (6 bases). The CDR3 sequence is 15 residues long. Germline lookup yields CDR1 SGHTS and CDR2 YDEGEE. V dropped 1 base and J dropped 6 bases, with 13 bases sitting between them.

The chain is built from TRBV5-1 and TRBJ2-2; possibly TRBD1 for D (7 bases). V lost 3 bases to trimming and J lost 5 bases, with 14 bases between them. Looked up from germline, CDR1 is SGHRS and CDR2 is YFSETQ. This CDR3 has 15 residues. CDR3 bases: TGCGCCAGCAGCTGGACAGGAGGGGGGACCGGGGAGCTGTTTTTT. It translates to CASSWTGGGTGELFF.

The gene calls are TRBV6-1 and TRBJ1-2; 9 nucleotides line up with TRBD1. With 6 bases clipped from V and 7 bases from J, the junction kept 12 bases outside the gene matches. CDR3 length: 15 residues. Germline CDR1 MNHNS, CDR2 SASEGT. Written as DNA, the CDR3 is TGTGCCAGCAGAGAGGGGGGGACAGGGAGGTTTGGCTACACCTTC. Its protein product is CASREGGTGRFGYTF.

The genes are TRBV6-1 and TRBJ2-3; D not resolved. CDR1 is MNHNS and CDR2 is SASEGT in the germline V gene. Between the trimmed V and J ends, which lost 0 bases and 7 bases, there was a span of 8 bases. There are 13 residues in the CDR3. CDR3: CASSEAEAYTQYF. CDR3 in DNA: TGTGCCAGCAGTGAAGCTGAGGCTTATACGCAGTATTTT.

The DNA for the CDR3 is TGCGCCAGCAGTCACCGCGGGACTTCTAACTCCTACGAGCAGTACTTC. Amino acids: CASSHRGTSNSYEQYF. The chain is built from TRBV23-1 and TRBJ2-7; D possibly corresponds to TRBD2 (6 bases). TRBV23-1 is classed as an ORF, of uncertain function. The CDR3 extends over 16 amino acids. V gave up 3 bases and J gave up 0 bases, with 15 bases separating them.

The chain links TRBV9 to TRBJ1-4; D possibly corresponds to TRBD1 (6 bases). Germline values: CDR1 SGDLS, CDR2 YYNGEE. The CDR3 runs 16 residues. The V gene lost 1 base and the J gene lost 5 bases, with 15 bases spanning the gap. This CDR3 is CASSVTSGALNEKLFF. In nucleotides, the CDR3 is TGTGCCAGCAGCGTAACTTCAGGGGCCCTAAATGAAAAACTGTTTTTT.

The rearrangement uses TRBV5-1 and TRBJ2-5; weak D call: TRBD1 (6 bases). Germline CDR1 is SGHRS and CDR2 is YFSETQ. Trimming took off 2 bases at V and 5 bases at J, with 13 bases between the two ends. The CDR3 runs to 14 residues. The CDR3 DNA sequence: TGCGCCAGCAGCTTAAAGACAGGATCGGAGACCCAGTACTTC. It yields the protein CASSLKTGSETQYF. Full variable domain (outside the CDR3, taken from reference TRBV5-1 and TRBJ2-5): KAGVTQTPRYLIKTRGQQVTLSCSPISGHRSVSWYQQTPGQGLQFLFEYFSETQRNKGNFPGRFSGRQFSNSRSEMNVSTLELGDSALYLCASSLKTGSETQYFGPGTRLLVL.

The CDR3 region has the DNA TGCGCCAGCAGCATTGGACAGGCCCGAGAATACATTCAGTACTTC. It encodes CASSIGQAREYIQYF. The gene calls are TRBV5-1 and TRBJ2-4, with 7 bases that match TRBD1. The trim removed 4 bases at V and 8 bases at J, leaving 12 bases unmatched. This CDR3 region has 15 residues. Germline loops: CDR1 SGHRS, CDR2 YFSETQ.

The chain uses TRBV5-1 and TRBJ2-1, with 15 bases aligning to TRBD2. V was clipped by 3 bases and J by 0 bases; unmatched bases: 7. The germline V gene encodes CDR1 SGHRS and CDR2 YFSETQ. CDR3 length: 19 amino acids. Written as DNA, the CDR3 is TGCGCCAGCAGCTGGACCGGACTAGCGGGGGGGAGCTCCTACAATGAGCAGTTCTTC. Amino acids: CASSWTGLAGGSSYNEQFF. Supplemented by reference TRBV5-1 and TRBJ2-1, the full variable domain reads KAGVTQTPRYLIKTRGQQVTLSCSPISGHRSVSWYQQTPGQGLQFLFEYFSETQRNKGNFPGRFSGRQFSNSRSEMNVSTLELGDSALYLCASSWTGLAGGSSYNEQFFGPGTRLTVL.

This sequence joins TRBV10-3 and TRBJ2-5, with TRBD2 identical over 7 bases. The CDR3 is made up of 14 amino acids. V shed 1 base and J 5 bases; nucleotides not matched to a gene: 4. Germline CDR1 reads ENHRY; CDR2 reads SYGVKD. The CDR3 loop reads CAISEWEGQETQYF. As DNA, the CDR3 is TGTGCCATCAGTGAGTGGGAGGGCCAGGAGACCCAGTACTTC.

The V gene is TRBV18, the J gene TRBJ2-3; D remains unclear. The CDR3 is 13 residues long. The V end was cut by 3 bases, the J end by 3 bases, with 7 bases between. The germline CDR1 and CDR2 sequences are KGHSH and LQKENI. The CDR3 DNA reads TGTGCCAGCTCACCGATACAAACAGATACGCAGTATTTT. Its translation: CASSPIQTDTQYF.